This T cell receptor (beta chain) is drawn from a study of cytomegalovirus exposure and HLA in healthy donors. General study points: About 87% or about 30% of the time was how often most TCR beta V segments were productive, according to an earlier analysis. A later analysis showed HLA-associated TCR beta chains outstripping equally common others in clonal expansion. Later, an analysis found that common viral pathogens appeared to be linked with several of the most significant clusters. Later analysis identified a missense DCLRE1C variant that was linked to TCR beta V- and J-gene trimming.

Worth noting for this clone: As yet, its antigen is unknown.

The study ran its PCR with 60 Vbeta and 13 Jbeta primers. The data were produced by immunoSEQ multiplex PCR, yet TCRdb's version contains in-frame clones alone and is incomplete. The sample comprises approximately 150,000 clones, roughly 80% of which are singletons, and roughly 4% rests with the top ten. This receptor was obtained from a woman in her forties in good health and CMV-seropositive. Sequencing input: PBMCs.

This CDR3 is CASSLDGRAAGELFF. The CDR3 DNA follows: TGTGCCAGCAGCTTAGACGGGAGGGCCGCCGGGGAGCTGTTTTTT. The chain has TRBV7-7 and TRBJ2-2; 8 positions match TRBD2. With 1 base clipped from V and 6 bases from J, the junction kept 4 bases outside the gene matches. The CDR3 runs 15 residues. Germline assignment: CDR1 SSHAT and CDR2 FNYEAQ (reference sequence).